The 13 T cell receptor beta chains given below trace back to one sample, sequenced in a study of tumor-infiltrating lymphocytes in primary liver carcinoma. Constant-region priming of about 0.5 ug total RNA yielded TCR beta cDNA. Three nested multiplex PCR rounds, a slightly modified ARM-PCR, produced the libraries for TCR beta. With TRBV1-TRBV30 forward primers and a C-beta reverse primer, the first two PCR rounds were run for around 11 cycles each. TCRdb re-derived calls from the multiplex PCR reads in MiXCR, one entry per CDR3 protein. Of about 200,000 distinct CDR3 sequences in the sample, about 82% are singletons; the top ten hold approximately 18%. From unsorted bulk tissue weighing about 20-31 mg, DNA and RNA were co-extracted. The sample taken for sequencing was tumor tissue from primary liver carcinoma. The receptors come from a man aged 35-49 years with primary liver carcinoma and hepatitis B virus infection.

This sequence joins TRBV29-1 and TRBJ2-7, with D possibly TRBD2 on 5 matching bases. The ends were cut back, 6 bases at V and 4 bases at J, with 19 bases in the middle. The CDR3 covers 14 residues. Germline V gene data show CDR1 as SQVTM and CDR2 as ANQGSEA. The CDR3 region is CSVKVGDRLYEQYF. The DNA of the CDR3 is TGCAGCGTAAAAGTGGGAGATCGATTATACGAGCAGTACTTC.

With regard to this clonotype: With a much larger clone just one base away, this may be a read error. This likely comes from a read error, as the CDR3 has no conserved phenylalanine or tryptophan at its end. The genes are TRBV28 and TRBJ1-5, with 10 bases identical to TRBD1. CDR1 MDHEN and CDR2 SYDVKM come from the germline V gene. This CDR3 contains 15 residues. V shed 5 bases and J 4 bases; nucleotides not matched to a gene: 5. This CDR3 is CASSPPGQGNQPQHC. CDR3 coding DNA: TGTGCCAGCAGTCCCCCGGGACAGGGGAATCAGCCCCAGCATTGT.

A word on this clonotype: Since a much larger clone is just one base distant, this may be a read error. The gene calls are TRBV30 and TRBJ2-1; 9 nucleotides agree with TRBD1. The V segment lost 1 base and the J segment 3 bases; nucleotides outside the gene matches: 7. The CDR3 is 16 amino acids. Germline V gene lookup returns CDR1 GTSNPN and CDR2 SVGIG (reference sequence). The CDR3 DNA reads TGTGCCTGGAGTGGGACAGGGGCTAACTGCTACAATGAGCAGTTCTTC. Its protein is CAWSGTGANCYNEQFF.

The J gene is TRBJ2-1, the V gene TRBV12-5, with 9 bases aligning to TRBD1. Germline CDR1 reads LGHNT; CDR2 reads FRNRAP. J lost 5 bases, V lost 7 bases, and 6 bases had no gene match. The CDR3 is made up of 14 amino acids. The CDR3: CASDWDRVNNEQFF. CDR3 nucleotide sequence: TGTGCTAGTGATTGGGACAGGGTTAACAATGAGCAGTTCTTC.

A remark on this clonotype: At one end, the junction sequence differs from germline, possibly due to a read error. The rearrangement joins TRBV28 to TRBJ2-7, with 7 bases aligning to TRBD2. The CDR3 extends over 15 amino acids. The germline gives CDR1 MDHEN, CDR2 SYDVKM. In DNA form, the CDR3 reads TGTGCCAGCAGCCCTTCAAACGGGAGGCGGGACGAGCCGTACTTC. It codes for CASSPSNGRRDEPYF.

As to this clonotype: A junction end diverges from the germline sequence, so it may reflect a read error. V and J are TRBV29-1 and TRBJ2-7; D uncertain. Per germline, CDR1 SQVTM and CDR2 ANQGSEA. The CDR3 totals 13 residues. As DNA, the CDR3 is TGCTGCGTGTCAGTCCCCCTTTCCTACGAGCAGTACTTC. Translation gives CCVSVPLSYEQYF.

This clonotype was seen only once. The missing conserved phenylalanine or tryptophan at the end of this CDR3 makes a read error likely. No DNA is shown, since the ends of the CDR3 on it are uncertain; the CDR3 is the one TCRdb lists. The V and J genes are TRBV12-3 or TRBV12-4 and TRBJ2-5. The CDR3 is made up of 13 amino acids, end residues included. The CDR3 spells CASSRSVTETQCL.

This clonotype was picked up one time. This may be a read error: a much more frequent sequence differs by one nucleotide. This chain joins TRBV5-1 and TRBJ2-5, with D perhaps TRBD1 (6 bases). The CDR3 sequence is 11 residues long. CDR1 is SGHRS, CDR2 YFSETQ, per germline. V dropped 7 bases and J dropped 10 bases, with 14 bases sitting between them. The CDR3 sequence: CASGSPGDQYF. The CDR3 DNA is TGCGCCAGCGGCTCACCAGGGGACCAGTACTTC. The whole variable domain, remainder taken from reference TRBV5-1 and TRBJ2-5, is KAGVTQTPRYLIKTRGQQVTLSCSPISGHRSVSWYQQTPGQGLQFLFEYFSETQRNKGNFPGRFSGRQFSNSRSEMNVSTLELGDSALYLCASGSPGDQYFGPGTRLLVL.

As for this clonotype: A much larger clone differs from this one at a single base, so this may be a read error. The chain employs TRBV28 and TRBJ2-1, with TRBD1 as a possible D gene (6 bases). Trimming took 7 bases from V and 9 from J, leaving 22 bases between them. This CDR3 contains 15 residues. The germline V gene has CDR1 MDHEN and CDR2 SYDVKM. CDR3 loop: CASTTNRVRVGEQFF. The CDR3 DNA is TGTGCCAGCACTACAAACAGGGTGCGGGTAGGTGAGCAGTTCTTC.

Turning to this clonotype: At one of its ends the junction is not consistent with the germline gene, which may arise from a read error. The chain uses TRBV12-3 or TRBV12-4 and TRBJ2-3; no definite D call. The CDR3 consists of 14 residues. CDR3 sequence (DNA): TGTGTCAGCAGTTTAACGTCCCCTGGGGATACGCAGTATTTT. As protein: CVSSLTSPGDTQYF.

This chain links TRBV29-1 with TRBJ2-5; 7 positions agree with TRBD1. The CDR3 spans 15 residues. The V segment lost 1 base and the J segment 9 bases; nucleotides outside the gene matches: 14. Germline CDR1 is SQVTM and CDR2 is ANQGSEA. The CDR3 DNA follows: TGCAGCGTTGAAGCGGAAAGGGGGCGAGCAGACGCCCAGTACTTC. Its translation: CSVEAERGRADAQYF.

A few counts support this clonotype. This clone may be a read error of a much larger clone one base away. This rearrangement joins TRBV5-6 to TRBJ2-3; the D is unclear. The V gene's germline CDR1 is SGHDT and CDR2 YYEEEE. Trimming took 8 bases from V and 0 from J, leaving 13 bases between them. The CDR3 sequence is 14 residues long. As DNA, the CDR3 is TGTGCCAGTTCAAACCCCAGGAGCACAGATACGCAGTATTTT. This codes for CASSNPRSTDTQYF.

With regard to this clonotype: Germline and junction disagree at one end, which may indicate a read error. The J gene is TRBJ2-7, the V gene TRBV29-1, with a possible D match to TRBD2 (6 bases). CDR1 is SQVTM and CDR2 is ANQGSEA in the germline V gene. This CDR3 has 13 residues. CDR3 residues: CSVTGTEEGEQYF. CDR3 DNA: TGCAGCGTAACCGGGACGGAGGAGGGAGAGCAATACTTC.